This is a list of T cell receptor beta chains from one sample in a study of graft-versus-host responses after intestinal transplantation. The method was immunoSEQ multiplex PCR; TCRdb's version includes in-frame clones alone and lacks a portion of them. Seen here are about 110,000 clones, 80% to 90% observed once, and the top ten hold around 0.73%. Their cognate antigens are unknown. The material was unstimulated CD4+ T cells sorted from spleen or lymph node cells, obtained before transplant. These TCRs come from a human donor who was the organ donor for an intestinal transplant. CDR3s include the opening cysteine and the closing phenylalanine or tryptophan.

CDR3 length	V gene	J gene	CDR3 protein
14	TRBV6-1	TRBJ1-2	CANWDTKQNYGYTF
16	TRBV7-9	TRBJ1-6	CASSLSGTGGNSPLHF
16	TRBV5-4	TRBJ2-5	CASSLGLAGGQETQYF
14	TRBV30	TRBJ1-6	CAWSLTFYNSPLHF
15	TRBV19	TRBJ2-1	CASSILGISYNEQFF
15	TRBV9	TRBJ1-3	CASSVDWSPGNTIYF
15	TRBV4-2	TRBJ1-3	CASSQPRSSGNTIYF
12	TRBV30	TRBJ1-1	CAWNQEFSEAFF
18	TRBV5-1	TRBJ2-7	CASSLRSRTATIFYEQYF
16	TRBV7-8	TRBJ1-1	CASSLVAGVVVTEAFF
15	TRBV29-1	TRBJ1-2	CSVEERSSRDYGYTF
10	TRBV7-9	TRBJ2-5	CASSMETQYF
14	TRBV5-1	TRBJ1-3	CASSLGQGLNTIYF
13	TRBV6-1	TRBJ1-5	CASSESILQPQHF
16	TRBV7-2	TRBJ2-4	CASSPTASRTKNIQYF
14	TRBV18	TRBJ2-7	CASSPRDSSYEQYF
15	TRBV30	TRBJ2-3	CAWSVTGGRTDTQYF
15	TRBV11-2	TRBJ1-3	CASSPGLFSGNTIYF
16	TRBV18	TRBJ2-4	CASSPPLGQGEDIQYF
15	TRBV11-2	TRBJ2-1	CASSLGLAGTNEQFF
12	TRBV6-1	TRBJ1-1	CASSLARRSAFF
14	TRBV6-1	TRBJ1-5	CASNWDRGNQPQHF
16	TRBV18	TRBJ2-7	CASSPPPGGGLGEQYF
15	TRBV2	TRBJ1-4	CGSTASQLPGEKLFF
18	TRBV5-1	TRBJ2-5	CASSQGIGVQGLQETQYF
13	TRBV5-1	TRBJ2-7	CASSFSGLNEQYF
19	TRBV4-1	TRBJ2-2	CASSRGLAGGPEDTGELFF
15	TRBV30	TRBJ2-7	CAWRGRTSFSYEQYF
12	TRBV14	TRBJ2-1	CASSPSYNEQFF
15	TRBV7-7	TRBJ2-5	CASSPLTRGGETQYF
15	TRBV19	TRBJ2-1	CASRLSGTGDNEQFF
14	TRBV2	TRBJ2-1	CASRRNYPNNEQFF
14	TRBV19	TRBJ1-6	CASSTSQQYSPLHF
12	TRBV6-5	TRBJ1-1	CASSYRQGRAFF
13	TRBV6-5	TRBJ1-2	CASSYSASYGYTF
13	TRBV7-9	TRBJ1-1	CASSLVIATEAFF
14	TRBV9	TRBJ1-2	CASSVQGAQYGYTF
12	TRBV6-1	TRBJ2-7	CASSVAAYEQYF
15	TRBV5-4	-	CASMRAGATSYEQYF
16	TRBV4-1	TRBJ2-1	CASSLRTGRAENEQFF
15	TRBV29-1	TRBJ2-3	CSVATQGGGTDTQYF
15	TRBV6-6	TRBJ2-1	CASRLDSLPSNEQFF
13	TRBV29-1	TRBJ2-2	CSVVRSEHRGAVF
17	TRBV5-1	TRBJ2-4	CASSFQPRGGERDIQYF